This T cell receptor (beta chain) was observed in a study of beta chain features in type 1 diabetes. Overall study context: Researchers looked at approximately 110,000,000 sorted cells across all samples. Findings of the study overall: Lower insertion and higher deletion counts appeared at VDJ junctions in type 1 diabetes patients. A PCR bias possibly favoring shorter templates would apply equally to patients and controls. Type 1 diabetes patients had moderately but significantly shorter TCRB CDR3s in all four CD4+ subsets.

V was clipped by 1 base and J by 8 bases, with 5 bases between them. Germline V gene data show CDR1 as SGHVS and CDR2 as FQNEAQ. This CDR3 has 11 residues. Notes on this clone: Its antigen is not known.

Reverse transcription of all isolated RNA meant that expressed TCRB transcripts were sequenced. Assay used: immunoSEQ multiplex PCR; TCRdb lists only in-frame clones, some missing. The sample consists of 310,000 or so clones, 15% of them appearing once. It was via CD45RO/CCR7/CD25/CD127/CD95/CD27 that CD4+ naive, central memory, regulatory and stem cell-like memory cells were sorted. This clonotype was sampled from a man aged 18 to 35 with type 1 diabetes. The sequencing sample was made of naive CD4+ T cells from blood. This chain connects TRBV7-8 to TRBJ1-1, with D perhaps TRBD1 (5 bases). The CDR3 region is CASSLGQEAFF. The CDR3 DNA follows: TGTGCCAGCAGCTTAGGACAGGAAGCTTTCTTT. The variable domain in full, with the rest retrieved from reference TRBV7-8 and TRBJ1-1, is GAGVSQSPRYKVAKRGQDVALRCDPISGHVSLFWYQQALGQGPEFLTYFQNEAQLDKSGLPSDRFFAERPEGSVSTLKIQRTQQEDSAVYLCASSLGQEAFFGQGTRLTVV.